This TCR beta chain derives from a study of graft-versus-host responses after intestinal transplantation. Study-wide background: Each recipient received a multivisceral, liver-intestinal, or isolated intestinal graft.

Measured with immunoSEQ multiplex PCR; TCRdb has only the in-frame clones, and not every one. This table holds about 85,000 clones, around 83% found once. The sample holds a few counts of this clone. The target antigen is unknown. From germline, CDR1 is SEHNR and CDR2 FQNEAQ (reference sequence). The length of the CDR3 is 12 residues. Trimming removed 3 bases from V and 5 bases from J, with 8 bases in between. Study results and caveats: Recipient marrow held GvH clones, some first seen in ileum or blood.

This rearrangement joins TRBV7-9 to TRBJ2-7; D unclear. The sample in question was unstimulated CD8+ T cells sorted from spleen or lymph node cells, obtained before intestinal transplant. The TCR was taken from a human donor who received an intestinal transplant. The CDR3 sequence: CASSFTPDEQYF. CDR3 coding DNA: TGTGCCAGCAGCTTCACCCCGGACGAGCAGTACTTC.